This TCR beta chain was profiled in a study of T cells in localized non-small cell lung cancer. This clone is medium-sized in the sample. The antigen is unknown. The CDR3 runs 14 residues. Germline loops: CDR1 GTSNPN, CDR2 SVGIG (reference sequence). V gave up 0 bases and J gave up 7 bases, with 12 bases separating them. Data came from immunoSEQ multiplex PCR; TCRdb stores just in-frame clones and leaves some out. The sample holds some 1,300 clones, 20% seen once. Study-wide points: Adjacent uninvolved lung had the highest clonality, suggesting focused antigen responses. Only one tumor region was sequenced, so heterogeneity remains possible. A denser population of T cells in blood accompanied longer overall survival.

The sample was normal lung tissue next to the tumor, taken before any cancer treatment. The clonotype was recovered from a male donor aged 60 or over with stage I lung adenocarcinoma. J is TRBJ1-4 and V is TRBV30; the D is unclear. The CDR3 coding sequence is TGTGCCTGGAGTGTAGGGAAAGGGAGTGAAAAACTGTTTTTT. Its protein product is CAWSVGKGSEKLFF. The full variable domain, rest sourced from reference TRBV30 and TRBJ1-4, is SQTIHQWPATLVQPVGSPLSLECTVEGTSNPNLYWYRQAAGRGLQLLFYSVGIGQISSEVPQNLSASRPQDRQFILSSKKLLLSDSGFYLCAWSVGKGSEKLFFGSGTQLSVL.